Detailed here is one T cell receptor beta chain. Its antigen remains undetermined. Nothing much larger sits one base from this clone, and base qualities are not available. This record comes from a study of T cell changes during pregnancy in multiple sclerosis (dated by TCRdb to between 2017 and 2020). Regarding the research as a whole: In women with multiple sclerosis, the researchers looked at how the T cell repertoire shifted as pregnancy progressed.

V lost 3 bases and J lost 3 bases; the stretch between them is 11 bases long. As encoded in the germline V gene, CDR1 is SGHAT while CDR2 is FQNNGV. There are 14 amino acids in the CDR3, from cysteine to phenylalanine inclusive. Just CDR3 DNA is preserved here, 42 bases in frame from base 1. The method was the immunoSEQ multiplex PCR assay. Sourced from immuneACCESS, this table was stored by TCRdb with only in-frame sequences that have V and J called. A share of the clones is absent; for the studies checked, an unresolved V gene accounts for under half, and the remainder has no known explanation. The sample has about 13,000 clones on record, 85% to 90% of them singletons. The ten largest clones represent around 9% of the sample.

The specimen comprised CD8+ T cells from peripheral blood mononuclear cells, sampled in the first trimester of pregnancy. The sequence came from a female donor with multiple sclerosis, enrolled in a pregnancy study. Recombination joined TRBV11-2 with TRBJ1-1, with TRBD1 tentatively as D gene (6 bases match). In nucleotides, the sequence is TGTGCCAGCAGCTTCACAGGGCCGCACACTGAAGCTTTCTTT. This encodes CASSFTGPHTEAFF. The CDR3, completed at both ends by the reference TRBV11-2 and TRBJ1-1 genes, gives the full variable domain EAGVAQSPRYKIIEKRQSVAFWCNPISGHATLYWYQQILGQGPKLLIQFQNNGVVDDSQLPKDRFSAERLKGVDSTLKIQPAKLEDSAVYLCASSFTGPHTEAFFGQGTRLTVV.